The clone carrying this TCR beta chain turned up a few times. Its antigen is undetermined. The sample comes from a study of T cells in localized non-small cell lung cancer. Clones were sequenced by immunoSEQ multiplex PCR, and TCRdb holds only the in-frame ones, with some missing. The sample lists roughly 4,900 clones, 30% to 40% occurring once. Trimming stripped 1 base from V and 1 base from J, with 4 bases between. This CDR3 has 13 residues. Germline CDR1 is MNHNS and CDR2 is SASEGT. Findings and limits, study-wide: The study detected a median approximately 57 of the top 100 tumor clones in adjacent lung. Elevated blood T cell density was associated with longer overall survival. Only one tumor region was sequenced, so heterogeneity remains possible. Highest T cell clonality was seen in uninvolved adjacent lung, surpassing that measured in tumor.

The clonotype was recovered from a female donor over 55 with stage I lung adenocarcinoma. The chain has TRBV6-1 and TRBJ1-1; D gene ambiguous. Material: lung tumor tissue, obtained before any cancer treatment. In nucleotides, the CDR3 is TGTGCCAGCAGTGAAGGGCGGAACACTGAAGCTTTCTTT. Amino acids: CASSEGRNTEAFF.